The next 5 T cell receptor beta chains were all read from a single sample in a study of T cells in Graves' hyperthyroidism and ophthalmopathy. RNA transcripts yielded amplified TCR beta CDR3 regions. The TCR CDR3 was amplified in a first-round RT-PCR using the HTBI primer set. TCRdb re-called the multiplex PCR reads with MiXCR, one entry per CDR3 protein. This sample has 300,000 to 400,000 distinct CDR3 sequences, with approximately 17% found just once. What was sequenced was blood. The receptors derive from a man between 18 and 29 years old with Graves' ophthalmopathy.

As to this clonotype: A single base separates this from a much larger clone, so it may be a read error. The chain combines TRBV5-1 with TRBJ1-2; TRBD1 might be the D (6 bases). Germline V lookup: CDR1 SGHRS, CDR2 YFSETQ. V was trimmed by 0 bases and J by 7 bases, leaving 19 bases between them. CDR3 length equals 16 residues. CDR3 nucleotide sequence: TGCGCCAGCAGCTTGGAAGGCTGGCAGGGGATCTGTGGCTACACCTTC. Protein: CASSLEGWQGICGYTF. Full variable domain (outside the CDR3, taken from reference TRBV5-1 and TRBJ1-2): KAGVTQTPRYLIKTRGQQVTLSCSPISGHRSVSWYQQTPGQGLQFLFEYFSETQRNKGNFPGRFSGRQFSNSRSEMNVSTLELGDSALYLCASSLEGWQGICGYTFGSGTRLTVV.

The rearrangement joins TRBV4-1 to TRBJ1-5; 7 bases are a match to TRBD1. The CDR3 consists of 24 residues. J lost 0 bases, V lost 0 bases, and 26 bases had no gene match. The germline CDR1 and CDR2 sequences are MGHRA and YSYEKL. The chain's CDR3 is CASSQDHVWIRGFWDSPSNQPQHF. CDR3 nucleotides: TGCGCCAGCAGCCAAGATCATGTTTGGATTCGAGGTTTCTGGGACAGCCCTAGCAATCAGCCCCAGCATTTT.

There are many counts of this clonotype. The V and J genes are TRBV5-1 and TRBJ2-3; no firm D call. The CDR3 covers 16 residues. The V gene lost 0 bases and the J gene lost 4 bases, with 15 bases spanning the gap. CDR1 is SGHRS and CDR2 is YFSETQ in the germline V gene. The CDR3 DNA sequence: TGCGCCAGCAGCTTGGCCTCGGCCGCTGGGCCAGATACGCAGTATTTT. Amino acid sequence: CASSLASAAGPDTQYF.

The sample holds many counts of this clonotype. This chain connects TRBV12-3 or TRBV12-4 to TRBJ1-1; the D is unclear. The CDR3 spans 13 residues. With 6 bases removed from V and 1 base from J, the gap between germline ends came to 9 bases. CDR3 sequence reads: CASSLHTNTEAFF. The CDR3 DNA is TGTGCCAGCAGCCTACATACGAACACTGAAGCTTTCTTT.

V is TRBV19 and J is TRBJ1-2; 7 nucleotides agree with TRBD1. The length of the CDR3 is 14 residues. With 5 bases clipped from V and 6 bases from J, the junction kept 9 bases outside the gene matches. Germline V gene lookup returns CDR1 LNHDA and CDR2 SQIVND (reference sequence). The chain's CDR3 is CASSSGTVIHGYTF. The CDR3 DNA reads TGTGCCAGTAGTTCCGGGACAGTTATCCATGGCTACACCTTC.